A selection of T cell receptor beta chains follows, all from one sample in a study of blood T cell repertoires in COVID-19. Some clones are missing from TCRdb's copy, which holds only in-frame ones; the method was immunoSEQ multiplex PCR. The sample includes around 250,000 clones, around four fifths of them seen just once. Input material: peripheral blood. These receptors were obtained from a man aged 80 or over with acute or convalescent COVID-19. CDR3s include the opening cysteine and the closing phenylalanine or tryptophan. D genes are given only for firm matches. Size is omitted from some rows. Given values are once, few, many or a class for expanded clones.

TRBJ2-2 TRBV5-4 TRBD2 NA CASSPDGGGSPIGELFF TGTGCCAGCAGCCCAGATGGCGGCGGGAGCCCCATCGGGGAGCTGTTTTTT
TRBJ2-1 TRBV7-3 NA NA CASSISAGGDYNEQFF TGTGCCAGCAGCATTAGCGCTGGTGGGGATTACAATGAGCAGTTCTTC
TRBJ2-7 TRBV10-3 TRBD1 few CAISESAGQGYEQYF TGTGCCATCAGTGAGTCGGCCGGACAGGGCTACGAGCAGTACTTC
TRBJ2-5 TRBV6-1 NA NA CASSEGGQNQETQYF TGTGCCAGCAGTGAAGGCGGACAGAACCAAGAGACCCAGTACTTC
TRBJ1-4 TRBV5-1 NA NA CASALEGFNEKLFF TGCGCCAGCGCCCTAGAGGGCTTTAATGAAAAACTGTTTTTT
TRBJ2-3 TRBV9 NA NA CASSVAGSSPTDTQYF TGTGCCAGCAGCGTAGCTGGTAGCAGCCCCACAGATACGCAGTATTTT
TRBJ2-1 TRBV24-1 TRBD2 NA CATSAGGGVYNEQFF TGTGCCACCAGCGCCGGGGGGGGCGTATACAATGAGCAGTTCTTC
TRBJ2-4 TRBV6-1 TRBD1 NA CASSGTGQLAKNIQYF TGTGCCAGCAGTGGAACGGGACAGTTAGCCAAAAACATTCAGTACTTC
TRBJ2-2 TRBV7-3 TRBD2 NA CASSPSGRAIGELFF TGTGCCAGCAGCCCTAGCGGGAGGGCCATCGGGGAGCTGTTTTTT
TRBJ1-1 TRBV4-2 NA NA CASSQEATVLLNTEAFF TGTGCCAGCAGCCAAGAAGCCACCGTCCTGCTGAACACTGAAGCTTTCTTT